These 20 T cell receptor beta chains were sequenced from one sample in a study of cytotoxic CD8 clonotypes in ibrutinib-treated CLL. Assay used: immunoSEQ multiplex PCR; TCRdb lists only in-frame clones, some missing. The sample has 100,000 or so clones, under 70% seen once. The specimen was PBMCs, collected after 24 months of ibrutinib treatment. These TCRs come from a human donor with chronic lymphocytic leukemia.

The chain recombines TRBV10-1 with TRBJ1-2; 8 bases agree with TRBD1. From germline, CDR1 is WNHNN and CDR2 SYGVQD (reference sequence). J was trimmed by 3 bases and V by 4 bases; bases with no gene match: 7. This CDR3 spans 15 amino acids. The CDR3 loop is CASSARTGMDYGYTF. The CDR3 DNA sequence: TGCGCCAGCAGTGCCCGGACAGGGATGGACTATGGCTACACCTTC.

The chain carries TRBV5-1 and TRBJ2-1; D gene unclear. This CDR3 is built from 16 residues. Trimming shortened V by 4 bases and J by 2 bases, and 16 bases separated the two germline ends. CDR1 SGHRS and CDR2 YFSETQ come from the germline V gene. CDR3 residues: CASSPPLATAYNEQFF. In DNA, the CDR3 is TGCGCCAGCAGCCCTCCGTTGGCCACGGCCTACAATGAGCAGTTCTTC.

The V and J genes are TRBV2 and TRBJ2-7; D remains unclear. This CDR3 comprises 12 residues. Germline loops: CDR1 SNHLY, CDR2 FYNNEI. Trimming removed 2 bases from V and 6 bases from J, with 8 bases in between. CDR3 protein: CASSEKTPEQYF. In DNA, the CDR3 is TGTGCCAGCAGTGAAAAGACCCCCGAGCAGTACTTC.

This clone is a singleton in its sample. The V and J genes are TRBV5-6 and TRBJ1-2; D is unclear. V was trimmed by 0 bases and J by 2 bases, leaving 5 bases between them. The CDR3 length is 13 residues. Germline values: CDR1 SGHDT, CDR2 YYEEEE. The CDR3 sequence: CASSLAENYGYTF. The CDR3 DNA sequence: TGTGCCAGCAGCTTGGCTGAGAACTATGGCTACACCTTC.

The sample holds a few counts of this clone. V gene TRBV18 combines with J gene TRBJ2-6, with 7 positions matching TRBD1. Germline V gene lookup returns CDR1 KGHSH and CDR2 LQKENI. The CDR3 contains 15 residues. The junction had 3 bases not matched to a gene; V was cut back by 3 bases and J by 4 bases. The CDR3 DNA follows: TGTGCCAGCTCACCGGGGACAGCAGGGGCCAACGTCCTGACTTTC. Encoded protein: CASSPGTAGANVLTF.

V gene TRBV25-1 combines with J gene TRBJ1-4, with D unresolved. The CDR3 runs 13 residues. Germline V gives CDR1 MGHDK, CDR2 SYGVNS. V was cut by 4 bases and J by 7 bases, with 10 bases left in between. The chain's CDR3 is CASSAPLSEKLFF. CDR3 DNA sequence: TGTGCCAGCAGTGCCCCGTTAAGTGAAAAACTGTTTTTT.

This clone was counted ten times or more. The chain links TRBV18 to TRBJ2-5, with 8 bases lining up with TRBD1. V trimming: 5 bases; J trimming: 3 bases; junction bases outside the gene matches: 2. This CDR3 region has 13 residues. CDR1 is KGHSH and CDR2 is LQKENI in the germline V gene. For the CDR3, the DNA is TGTGCCAGCTCAAAGGGACAGGAAGAGACCCAGTACTTC. Encoded protein: CASSKGQEETQYF.

This rearrangement joins TRBV30 to TRBJ1-1; 9 bases match TRBD1. Germline V lookup: CDR1 GTSNPN, CDR2 SVGIG (reference sequence). The CDR3 runs to 12 residues. The V and J ends lost 5 bases and 5 bases, in that order; junction bases with no gene match: 3. CDR3 sequence (DNA): TGTGCCTGGGACAGGGGGGGGACTGAAGCTTTCTTT. It codes for CAWDRGGTEAFF.

The gene calls are TRBV4-3 and TRBJ2-3; TRBD2 agrees at 10 bases. The CDR3 runs 18 residues. With 1 base clipped from V and 1 base from J, the junction kept 8 bases outside the gene matches. Germline loops: CDR1 LGHNA, CDR2 YSLEER. CDR3 bases: TGCGCCAGCAGCCAAGCCCTCTTAGCGGGGGGTCGCACAGATACGCAGTATTTT. This translates into CASSQALLAGGRTDTQYF.

The chain joins TRBV7-2 to TRBJ2-5; possibly TRBD2 for D (6 bases). This CDR3 region has 13 residues. CDR1 is SGHTA and CDR2 is FQGNSA in the germline V gene. Between the trimmed V and J ends, which lost 4 bases and 4 bases, there was a span of 10 bases. In nucleotides, the CDR3 is TGTGCCAGCAGCTCTAGAGCGGGAGAGACCCAGTACTTC. It yields the protein CASSSRAGETQYF. Full variable domain (remainder filled in from reference TRBV7-2 and TRBJ2-5): GAGVSQSPSNKVTEKGKDVELRCDPISGHTALYWYRQSLGQGLEFLIYFQGNSAPDKSGLPSDRFSAERTGGSVSTLTIQRTQQEDSAVYLCASSSRAGETQYFGPGTRLLVL.

This clone appeared many times. This rearrangement joins TRBV6-5 to TRBJ1-6; the match to TRBD1 covers 7 bases. The V gene end was trimmed by 5 bases and the J gene end by 10 bases; junction bases not matched to a gene: 11. The CDR3 covers 15 residues. From germline, CDR1 is MNHEY and CDR2 SVGAGI. The CDR3 DNA is TGTGCCAGCAGTACCGGCGCGGACAGGCACTCACCCCTCCACTTT. Translated, it gives CASSTGADRHSPLHF.

The chain links TRBV5-5 to TRBJ1-2; 10 nucleotides align to TRBD1. Germline CDR1 SGHKS, CDR2 YYEKEE (reference sequence). The V segment lost 5 bases and the J segment 8 bases; nucleotides outside the gene matches: 9. The CDR3 totals 14 residues. CDR3 residues: CASRVIGTGDGYTF. CDR3 nucleotide sequence: TGTGCCAGCAGAGTCATTGGGACAGGGGACGGCTACACCTTC.

There are a few counts of this clone. This chain links TRBV29-1 with TRBJ2-7; D might be TRBD1 or TRBD2, each matching 5 bases. This CDR3 spans 14 amino acids. Germline V gene sequence: CDR1 SQVTM, CDR2 ANQGSEA. V was clipped by 6 bases and J by 3 bases, with 18 bases between them. The CDR3 here is CSVTAPGLYYEQYF. The CDR3 bases are TGCAGCGTCACAGCTCCGGGGCTTTACTACGAGCAGTACTTC.

The chain has TRBV27 and TRBJ2-7; the D gene is possibly TRBD2 (5 bases). V lost 5 bases and J lost 2, with 16 bases in between. The CDR3 loop spans 15 amino acids. Germline V lookup: CDR1 MNHEY, CDR2 SMNVEV (reference sequence). This CDR3 reads CASSPRSGIPYEQYF. CDR3 coding DNA: TGTGCCAGCAGTCCCCGTTCGGGGATTCCCTACGAGCAGTACTTC.

This chain uses TRBV11-1 with TRBJ2-7; a possible D gene is TRBD1 (5 bases). Germline CDR1 reads SGHAT; CDR2 reads FQDESV (reference sequence). The CDR3 is made up of 14 amino acids. The ends were cut back, 2 bases at V and 3 bases at J, with 11 bases in the middle. This chain's CDR3 is CASSLRQKNYEQYF. In nucleotides, the CDR3 is TGTGCCAGCAGCTTAAGACAGAAGAACTACGAGCAGTACTTC.

The rearrangement links TRBV2 to TRBJ1-6, with D possibly being TRBD1 (5 bases). Germline CDR1 is SNHLY and CDR2 is FYNNEI. The CDR3 sequence is 14 residues long. Deletions cut 1 base from V and 7 bases from J, with 8 bases between. Here the CDR3 reads CASSEGQLNSPLHF. In nucleotides, the CDR3 is TGTGCCAGCAGTGAAGGACAGTTGAATTCACCCCTCCACTTT. Using reference TRBV2 and TRBJ1-6 for the parts outside the CDR3, the full variable domain is EPEVTQTPSHQVTQMGQEVILRCVPISNHLYFYWYRQILGQKVEFLVSFYNNEISEKSEIFDDQFSVERPDGSNFTLKIRSTKLEDSAMYFCASSEGQLNSPLHFGNGTRLTVT.

This rearrangement joins TRBV6-1 to TRBJ2-3, with D unclear. The CDR3 runs to 13 residues. V shed 0 bases and J shed 4 bases, with 5 bases lying between them. Germline CDR1 reads MNHNS; CDR2 reads SASEGT. The chain's CDR3 is CASSEALPDTQYF. CDR3 coding DNA: TGTGCCAGCAGTGAAGCGCTTCCAGATACGCAGTATTTT.

This clone has only a few counts. One end of the junction varies from germline; a read error may be responsible. The CDR3, as DNA: TGTGCAAGCAGGGGGCAGTTCAATCAGCCCCAGCATTTT. Its translation is CASRGQFNQPQHF. The chain recombines TRBV2 with TRBJ1-5, with TRBD1 matching over 8 bases. This CDR3 contains 13 residues. Germline V gives CDR1 SNHLY, CDR2 FYNNEI. Drawing the rest from reference TRBV2 and TRBJ1-5, the complete variable domain is EPEVTQTPSHQVTQMGQEVILRCVPISNHLYFYWYRQILGQKVEFLVSFYNNEISEKSEIFDDQFSVERPDGSNFTLKIRSTKLEDSAMYFCASRGQFNQPQHFGDGTRLSIL.

The chain is built from TRBV19 and TRBJ1-5, with D perhaps matching TRBD1 (6 bases). The CDR3 loop spans 15 amino acids. CDR1 is LNHDA and CDR2 is SQIVND in the germline V gene (reference sequence). The V end lost 5 bases, the J end lost 4 bases, and 15 bases lay between the germline ends. The CDR3 is CASSGGGGQNQPQHF. DNA of the CDR3: TGTGCCAGTAGTGGGGGTGGGGGCCAAAATCAGCCCCAGCATTTT.

V and J are TRBV5-1 and TRBJ2-7; TRBD1 might be the D (6 bases). Trimming left V 0 bases short and J 2 bases short, with 9 bases between. Germline lookup yields CDR1 SGHRS and CDR2 YFSETQ. The CDR3 runs to 14 residues. In nucleotides, the CDR3 is TGCGCCAGCAGCTTGGCCGACAGGCCCTACGAGCAGTACTTC. It is translated as CASSLADRPYEQYF.